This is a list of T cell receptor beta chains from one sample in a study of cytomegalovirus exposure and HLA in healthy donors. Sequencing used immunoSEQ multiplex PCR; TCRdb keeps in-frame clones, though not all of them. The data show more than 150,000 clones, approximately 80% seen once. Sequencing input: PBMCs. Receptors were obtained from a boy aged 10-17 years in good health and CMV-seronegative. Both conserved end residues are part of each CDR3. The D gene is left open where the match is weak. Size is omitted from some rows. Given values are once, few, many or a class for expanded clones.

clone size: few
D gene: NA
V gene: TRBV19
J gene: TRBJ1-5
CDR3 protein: CASSIGLPSNQPQHF
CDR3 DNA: TGTGCCAGTAGTATTGGACTACCTAGCAATCAGCCCCAGCATTTT

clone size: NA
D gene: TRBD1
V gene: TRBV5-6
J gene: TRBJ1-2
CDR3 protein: CASSFQGAYGYTF
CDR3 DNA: TGTGCCAGCAGCTTTCAGGGGGCCTATGGCTACACCTTC

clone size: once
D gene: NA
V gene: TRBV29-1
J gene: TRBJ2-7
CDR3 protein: CSVETPSGTSPYEQYF
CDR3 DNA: TGCAGCGTTGAAACCCCGTCCGGGACAAGTCCCTACGAGCAGTACTTC

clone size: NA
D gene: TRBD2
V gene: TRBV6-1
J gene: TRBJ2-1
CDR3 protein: CASSEVSGVYNEQFF
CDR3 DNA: TGTGCCAGCAGTGAGGTTAGCGGGGTATACAATGAGCAGTTCTTC

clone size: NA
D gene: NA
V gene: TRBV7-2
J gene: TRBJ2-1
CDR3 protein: CASSLGALNEQFF
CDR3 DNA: TGTGCCAGCAGCTTAGGCGCCTTGAATGAGCAGTTCTTC

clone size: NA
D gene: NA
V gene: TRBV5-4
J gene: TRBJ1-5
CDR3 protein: CASSLDGRGPQHF
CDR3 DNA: TGTGCCAGCTCGTTAGACGGGAGGGGGCCCCAGCATTTT

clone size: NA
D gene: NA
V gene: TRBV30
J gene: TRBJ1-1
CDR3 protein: CAWSVQWQLNTEAFF
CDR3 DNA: TGTGCCTGGAGTGTACAGTGGCAACTGAACACTGAAGCTTTCTTT

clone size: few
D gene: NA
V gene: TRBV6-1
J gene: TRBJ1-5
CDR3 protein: CASSEAFGESQPQHF
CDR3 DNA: TGTGCCAGCAGTGAAGCCTTCGGGGAGAGTCAGCCCCAGCATTTT

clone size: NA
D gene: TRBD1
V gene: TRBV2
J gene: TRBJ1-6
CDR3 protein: CASREQGANSPLHF
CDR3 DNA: TGTGCCAGCAGAGAACAGGGGGCGAATTCACCCCTCCACTTT

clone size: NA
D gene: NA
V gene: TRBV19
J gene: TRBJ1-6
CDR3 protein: CASSRGSSYNSPLHF
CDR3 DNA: TGTGCCAGTAGTCGGGGGAGCTCCTATAATTCACCCCTCCACTTT

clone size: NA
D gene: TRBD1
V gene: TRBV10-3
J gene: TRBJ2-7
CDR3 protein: CARWDRGPNESSYEQYF
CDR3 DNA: TGTGCCAGATGGGACAGGGGGCCAAACGAAAGCTCCTACGAGCAGTACTTC

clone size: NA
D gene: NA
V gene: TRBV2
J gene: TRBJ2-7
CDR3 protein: CASSAWTGTYEQYF
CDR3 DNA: TGTGCCAGCAGCGCTTGGACTGGGACCTACGAGCAGTACTTC

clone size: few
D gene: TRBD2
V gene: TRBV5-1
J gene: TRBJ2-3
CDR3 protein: CASSFVTSGGANTQYF
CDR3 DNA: TGCGCCAGCAGCTTTGTCACTAGCGGGGGGGCAAATACGCAGTATTTT

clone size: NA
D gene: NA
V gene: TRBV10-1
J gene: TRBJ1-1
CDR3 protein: CASSETTWTSNTEAFF
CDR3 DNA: TGCGCCAGCAGTGAAACCACTTGGACAAGCAACACTGAAGCTTTCTTT

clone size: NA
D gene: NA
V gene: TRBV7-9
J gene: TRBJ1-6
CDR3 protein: CASSLDAGIPSPLHF
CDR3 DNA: TGTGCCAGCAGCTTAGATGCGGGGATCCCCTCACCCCTCCACTTT

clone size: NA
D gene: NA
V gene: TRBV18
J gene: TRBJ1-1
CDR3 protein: CASSPFDRAEAFF
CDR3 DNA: TGTGCCAGCTCACCCTTTGACAGAGCTGAAGCTTTCTTT

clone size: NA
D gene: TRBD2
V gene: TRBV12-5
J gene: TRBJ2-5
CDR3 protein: CASGLVASGLQETQYF
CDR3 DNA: TGTGCTAGTGGTTTGGTAGCTAGCGGGCTTCAAGAGACCCAGTACTTC

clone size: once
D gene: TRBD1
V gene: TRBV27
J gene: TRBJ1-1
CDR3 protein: CASSPGQKNTEAFF
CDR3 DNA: TGTGCCAGCAGTCCGGGACAGAAGAACACTGAAGCTTTCTTT

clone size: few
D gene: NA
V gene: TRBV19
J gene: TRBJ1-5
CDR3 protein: CASRRGGSQAVNQPQHF
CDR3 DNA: TGTGCCAGTAGACGGGGGGGTAGCCAGGCCGTCAATCAGCCCCAGCATTTT

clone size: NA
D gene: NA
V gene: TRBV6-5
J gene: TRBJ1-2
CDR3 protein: CASSAGESNGYTF
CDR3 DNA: TGTGCCAGCAGTGCAGGGGAAAGTAATGGCTACACCTTC

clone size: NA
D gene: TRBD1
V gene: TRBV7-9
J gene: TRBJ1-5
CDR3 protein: CSSSLESPQGFYSNQPQHF
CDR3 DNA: TGTTCCAGCAGCTTAGAAAGTCCACAGGGGTTTTATAGCAATCAGCCCCAGCATTTT

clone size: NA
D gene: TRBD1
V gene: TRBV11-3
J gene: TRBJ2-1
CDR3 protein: CASSFAGQAHNEQFF
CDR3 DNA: TGTGCCAGCAGCTTTGCCGGACAGGCCCACAATGAGCAGTTCTTC

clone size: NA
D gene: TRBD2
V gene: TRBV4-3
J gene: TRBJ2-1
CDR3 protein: CASSQGLAGVRDEQFF
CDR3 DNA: TGCGCCAGCAGCCAGGGACTAGCGGGGGTAAGGGATGAGCAGTTCTTC

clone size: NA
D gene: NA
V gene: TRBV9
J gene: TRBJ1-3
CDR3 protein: CASSVARSITGNTIYF
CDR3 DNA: TGTGCCAGCAGCGTAGCTCGGTCAATCACTGGAAACACCATATATTTT

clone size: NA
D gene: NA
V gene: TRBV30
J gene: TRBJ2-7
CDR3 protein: CAWRDRLYEQYF
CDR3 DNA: TGTGCCTGGAGGGACAGACTCTACGAGCAGTACTTC

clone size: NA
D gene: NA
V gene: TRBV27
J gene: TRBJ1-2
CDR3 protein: CASSLSSFYGYTF
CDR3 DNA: TGTGCCAGCAGTTTATCCTCCTTCTATGGCTACACCTTC

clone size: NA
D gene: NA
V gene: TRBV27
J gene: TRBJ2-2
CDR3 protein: CASSLLISKVPGELFF
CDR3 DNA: TGTGCCAGCAGTTTATTAATTAGCAAGGTCCCCGGGGAGCTGTTTTTT

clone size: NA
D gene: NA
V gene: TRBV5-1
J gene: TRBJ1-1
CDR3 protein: CASSLGQPNTEAFF
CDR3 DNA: TGCGCCAGCAGCTTGGGACAGCCGAACACTGAAGCTTTCTTT

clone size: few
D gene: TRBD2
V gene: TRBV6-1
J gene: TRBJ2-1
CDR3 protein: CASSERGAGALLNQQFF
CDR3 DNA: TGTGCCAGCAGTGAAAGGGGAGCGGGGGCCCTCCTTAATCAGCAGTTCTTC

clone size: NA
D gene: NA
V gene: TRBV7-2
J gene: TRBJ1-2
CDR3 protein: CASSLGGTLDNYGYTF
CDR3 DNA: TGTGCCAGCAGCTTAGGGGGGACATTAGATAACTATGGCTACACCTTC

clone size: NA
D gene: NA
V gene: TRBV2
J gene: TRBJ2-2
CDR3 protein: CASSEGRDINTGELFF
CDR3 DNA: TGTGCCAGCAGTGAGGGCCGGGACATAAACACCGGGGAGCTGTTTTTT